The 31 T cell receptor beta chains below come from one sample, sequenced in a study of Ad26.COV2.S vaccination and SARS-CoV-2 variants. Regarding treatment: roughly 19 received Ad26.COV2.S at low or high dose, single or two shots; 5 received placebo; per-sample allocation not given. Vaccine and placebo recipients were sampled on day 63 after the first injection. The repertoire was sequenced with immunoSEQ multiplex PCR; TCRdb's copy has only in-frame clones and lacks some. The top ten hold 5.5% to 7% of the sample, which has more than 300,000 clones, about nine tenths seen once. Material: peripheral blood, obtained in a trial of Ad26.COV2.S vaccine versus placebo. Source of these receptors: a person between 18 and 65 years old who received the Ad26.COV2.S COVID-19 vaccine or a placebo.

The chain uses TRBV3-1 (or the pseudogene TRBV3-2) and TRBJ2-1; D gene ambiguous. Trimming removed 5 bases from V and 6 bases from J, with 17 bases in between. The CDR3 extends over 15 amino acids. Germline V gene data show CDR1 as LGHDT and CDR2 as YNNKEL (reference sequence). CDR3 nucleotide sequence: TGTGCCAGCAGCTATAGTATGGATACCCTCAATGAGCAGTTCTTC. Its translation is CASSYSMDTLNEQFF.

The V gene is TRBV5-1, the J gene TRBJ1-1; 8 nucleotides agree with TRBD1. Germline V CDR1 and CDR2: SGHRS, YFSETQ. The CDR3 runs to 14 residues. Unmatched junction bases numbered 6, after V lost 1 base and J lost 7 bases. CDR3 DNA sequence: TGCGCCAGCAGCTTGAACCAAGGACAGGGTGAAGCTTTCTTT. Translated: CASSLNQGQGEAFF.

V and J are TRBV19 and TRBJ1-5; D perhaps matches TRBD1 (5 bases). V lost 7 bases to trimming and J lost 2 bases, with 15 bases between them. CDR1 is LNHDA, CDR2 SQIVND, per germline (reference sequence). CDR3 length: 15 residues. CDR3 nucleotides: TGTGCCAGTACCTCGGGGGGTGGGGGCAATCAGCCCCAGCATTTT. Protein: CASTSGGGGNQPQHF.

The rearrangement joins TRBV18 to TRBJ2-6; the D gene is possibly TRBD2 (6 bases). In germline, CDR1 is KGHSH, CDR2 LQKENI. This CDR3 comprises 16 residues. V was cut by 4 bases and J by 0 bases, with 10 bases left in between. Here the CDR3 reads CASSLQGLSGANVLTF. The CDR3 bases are TGTGCCAGCTCACTGCAGGGACTCTCTGGGGCCAACGTCCTGACTTTC.

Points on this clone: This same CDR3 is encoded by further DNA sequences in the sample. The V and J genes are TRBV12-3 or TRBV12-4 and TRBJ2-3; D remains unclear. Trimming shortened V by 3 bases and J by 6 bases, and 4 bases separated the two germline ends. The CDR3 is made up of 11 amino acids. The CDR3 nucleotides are TGTGCCAGCAGTTTTGGTGATACGCAGTATTTT. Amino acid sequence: CASSFGDTQYF.

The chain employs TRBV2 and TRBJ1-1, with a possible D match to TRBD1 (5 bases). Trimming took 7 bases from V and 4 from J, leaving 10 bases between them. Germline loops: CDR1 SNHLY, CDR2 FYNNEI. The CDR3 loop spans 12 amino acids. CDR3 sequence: CASTGIGTEAFF. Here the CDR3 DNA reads TGTGCCAGCACAGGGATTGGCACTGAAGCTTTCTTT.

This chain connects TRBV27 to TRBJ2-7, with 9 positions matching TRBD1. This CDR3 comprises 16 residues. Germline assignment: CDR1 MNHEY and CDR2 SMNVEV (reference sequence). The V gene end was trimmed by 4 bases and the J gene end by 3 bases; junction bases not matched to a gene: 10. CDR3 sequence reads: CASSSRTGVIVYEQYF. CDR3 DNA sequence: TGTGCCAGCAGTTCCAGGACAGGGGTTATAGTCTACGAGCAGTACTTC.

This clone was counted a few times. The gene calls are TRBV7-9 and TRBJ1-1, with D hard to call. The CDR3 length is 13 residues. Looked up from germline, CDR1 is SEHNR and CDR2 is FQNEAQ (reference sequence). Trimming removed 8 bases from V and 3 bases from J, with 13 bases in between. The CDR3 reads CASERAGDTEAFF. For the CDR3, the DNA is TGTGCCAGCGAAAGGGCAGGCGACACTGAAGCTTTCTTT.

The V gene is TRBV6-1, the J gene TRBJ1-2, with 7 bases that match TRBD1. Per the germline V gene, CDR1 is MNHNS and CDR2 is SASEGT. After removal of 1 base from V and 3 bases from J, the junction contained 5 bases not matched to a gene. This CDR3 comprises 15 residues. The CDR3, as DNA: TGTGCCAGCAGTGAAGAGGACAGGAGCTACTATGGCTACACCTTC. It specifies CASSEEDRSYYGYTF.

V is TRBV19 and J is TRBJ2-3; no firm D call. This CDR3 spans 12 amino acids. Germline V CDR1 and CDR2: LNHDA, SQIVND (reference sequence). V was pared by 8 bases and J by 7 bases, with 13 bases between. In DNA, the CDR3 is TGTGCCAGTGGAGAGTTGAGCCATACGCAGTATTTT. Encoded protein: CASGELSHTQYF. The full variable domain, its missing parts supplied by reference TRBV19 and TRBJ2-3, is DGGITQSPKYLFRKEGQNVTLSCEQNLNHDAMYWYRQDPGQGLRLIYYSQIVNDFQKGDIAEGYSVSREKKESFPLTVTSAQKNPTAFYLCASGELSHTQYFGPGTRLTVL.

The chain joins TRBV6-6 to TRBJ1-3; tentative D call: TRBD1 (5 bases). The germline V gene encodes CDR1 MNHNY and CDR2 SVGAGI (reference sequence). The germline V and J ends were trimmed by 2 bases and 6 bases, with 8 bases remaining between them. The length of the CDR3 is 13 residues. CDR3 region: CASSYGTQNTIYF. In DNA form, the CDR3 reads TGTGCCAGCAGTTACGGGACCCAAAACACCATATATTTT.

The CDR3 here is CASSYPVGQTYEQYF. The CDR3 coding sequence is TGTGCCAGCAGTTACCCTGTAGGCCAAACCTACGAGCAGTACTTC. The chain employs TRBV6-5 and TRBJ2-7; no clear D. The CDR3 covers 15 residues. V lost 2 bases, J lost 2 bases, and 13 bases lay in between. The germline gives CDR1 MNHEY, CDR2 SVGAGI.

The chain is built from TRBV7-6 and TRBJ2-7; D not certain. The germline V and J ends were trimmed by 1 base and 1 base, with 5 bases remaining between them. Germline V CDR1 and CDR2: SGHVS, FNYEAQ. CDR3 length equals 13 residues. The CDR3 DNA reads TGTGCCAGCAGCTTAGGCGTATCCTACGAGCAGTACTTC. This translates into CASSLGVSYEQYF.

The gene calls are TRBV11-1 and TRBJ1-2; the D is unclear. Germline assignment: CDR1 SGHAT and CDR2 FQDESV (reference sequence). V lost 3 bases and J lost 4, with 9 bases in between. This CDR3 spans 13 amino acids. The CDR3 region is CASSFSGSYGYTF. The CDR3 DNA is TGTGCCAGCAGCTTTTCAGGATCCTATGGCTACACCTTC.

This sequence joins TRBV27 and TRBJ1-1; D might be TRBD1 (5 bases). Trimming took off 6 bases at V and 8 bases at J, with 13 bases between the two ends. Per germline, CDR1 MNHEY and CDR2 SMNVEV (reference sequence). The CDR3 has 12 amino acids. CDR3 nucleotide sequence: TGTGCCAGCAGGATCGGGACGGACGAAGCTTTCTTT. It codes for CASRIGTDEAFF.

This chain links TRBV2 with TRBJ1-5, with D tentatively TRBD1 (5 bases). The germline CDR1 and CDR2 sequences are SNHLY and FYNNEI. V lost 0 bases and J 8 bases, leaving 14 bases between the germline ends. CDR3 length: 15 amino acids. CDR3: CASSEAGTVLEPQHF. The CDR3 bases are TGTGCCAGCAGTGAAGCGGGGACCGTTCTCGAGCCCCAGCATTTT.

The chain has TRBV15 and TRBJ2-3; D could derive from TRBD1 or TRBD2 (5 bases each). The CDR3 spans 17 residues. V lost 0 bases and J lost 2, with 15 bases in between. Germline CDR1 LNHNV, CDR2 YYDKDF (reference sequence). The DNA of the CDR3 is TGTGCCACCAGCAGAGATGAGGGGACGGTGTACACAGATACGCAGTATTTT. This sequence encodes CATSRDEGTVYTDTQYF. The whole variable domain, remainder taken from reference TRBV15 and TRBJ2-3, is DAMVIQNPRYQVTQFGKPVTLSCSQTLNHNVMYWYQQKSSQAPKLLFHYYDKDFNNEADTPDNFQSRRPNTSFCFLDIRSPGLGDTAMYLCATSRDEGTVYTDTQYFGPGTRLTVL.

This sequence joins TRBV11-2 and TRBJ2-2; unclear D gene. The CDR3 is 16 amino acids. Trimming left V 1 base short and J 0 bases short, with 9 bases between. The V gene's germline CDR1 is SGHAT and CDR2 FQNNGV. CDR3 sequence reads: CASSLGSVANTGELFF. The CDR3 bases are TGTGCCAGCAGCTTAGGTTCGGTCGCGAACACCGGGGAGCTGTTTTTT. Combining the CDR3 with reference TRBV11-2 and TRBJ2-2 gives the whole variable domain EAGVAQSPRYKIIEKRQSVAFWCNPISGHATLYWYQQILGQGPKLLIQFQNNGVVDDSQLPKDRFSAERLKGVDSTLKIQPAKLEDSAVYLCASSLGSVANTGELFFGEGSRLTVL.

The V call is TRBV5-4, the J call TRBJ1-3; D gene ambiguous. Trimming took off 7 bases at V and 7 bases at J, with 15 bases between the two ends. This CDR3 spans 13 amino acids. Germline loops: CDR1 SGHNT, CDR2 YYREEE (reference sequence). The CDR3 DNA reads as TGTGCCAGCCGCCCCCCGGGGTCCAACACCATATATTTT. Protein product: CASRPPGSNTIYF.

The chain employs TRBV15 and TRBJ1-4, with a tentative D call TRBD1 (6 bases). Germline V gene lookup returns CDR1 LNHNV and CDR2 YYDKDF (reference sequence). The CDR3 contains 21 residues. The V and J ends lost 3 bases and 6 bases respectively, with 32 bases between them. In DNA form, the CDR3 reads TGTGCCACCAGCAGGGGGGCCGTTGGCAGGGCCCAGGAGGCGTCTCATGAAAAACTGTTTTTT. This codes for CATSRGAVGRAQEASHEKLFF.

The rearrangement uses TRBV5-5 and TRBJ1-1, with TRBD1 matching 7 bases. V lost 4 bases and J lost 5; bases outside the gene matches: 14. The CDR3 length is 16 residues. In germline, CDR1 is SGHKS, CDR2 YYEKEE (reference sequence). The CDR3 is CASSIAGTGVGTEAFF. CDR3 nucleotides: TGTGCCAGCAGCATCGCGGGAACAGGGGTGGGAACTGAAGCTTTCTTT.

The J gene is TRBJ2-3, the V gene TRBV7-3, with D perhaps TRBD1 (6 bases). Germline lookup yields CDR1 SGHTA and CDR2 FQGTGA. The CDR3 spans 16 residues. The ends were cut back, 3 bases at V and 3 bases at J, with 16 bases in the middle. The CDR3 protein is CASSFPGQVGTDTQYF. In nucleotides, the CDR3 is TGTGCCAGCAGCTTTCCGGGACAAGTGGGAACAGATACGCAGTATTTT.

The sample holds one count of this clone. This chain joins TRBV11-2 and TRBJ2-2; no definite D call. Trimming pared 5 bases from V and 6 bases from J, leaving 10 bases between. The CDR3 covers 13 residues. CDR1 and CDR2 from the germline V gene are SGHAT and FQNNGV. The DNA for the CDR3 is TGTGCCAGCAGCCCAACCCGGGCCGGGGAGCTGTTTTTT. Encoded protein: CASSPTRAGELFF.

CDR3 bases: TGTGCCAGCAGCCAGAGACAGGGTCCTGAAAAACTGTTTTTT. Protein sequence: CASSQRQGPEKLFF. The V and J genes are TRBV4-2 and TRBJ1-4, with 7 bases matching TRBD1. The germline V gene encodes CDR1 LGHNA and CDR2 YNFKEQ. This CDR3 comprises 14 residues. V was clipped by 3 bases and J by 7 bases; unmatched bases: 5.

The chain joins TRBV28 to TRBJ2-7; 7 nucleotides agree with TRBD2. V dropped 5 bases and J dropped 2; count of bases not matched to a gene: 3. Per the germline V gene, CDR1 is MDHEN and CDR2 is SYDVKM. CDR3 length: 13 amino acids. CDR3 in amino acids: CASSTGGAYEQYF. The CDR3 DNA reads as TGTGCCAGCAGTACTGGGGGGGCCTACGAGCAGTACTTC.

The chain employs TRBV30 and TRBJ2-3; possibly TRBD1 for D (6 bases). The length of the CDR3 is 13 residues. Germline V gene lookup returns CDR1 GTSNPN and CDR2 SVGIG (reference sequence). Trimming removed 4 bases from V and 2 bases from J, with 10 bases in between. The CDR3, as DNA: TGTGCCTGGACTGGGGGCTACACAGATACGCAGTATTTT. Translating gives CAWTGGYTDTQYF. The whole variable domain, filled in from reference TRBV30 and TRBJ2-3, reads SQTIHQWPATLVQPVGSPLSLECTVEGTSNPNLYWYRQAAGRGLQLLFYSVGIGQISSEVPQNLSASRPQDRQFILSSKKLLLSDSGFYLCAWTGGYTDTQYFGPGTRLTVL.

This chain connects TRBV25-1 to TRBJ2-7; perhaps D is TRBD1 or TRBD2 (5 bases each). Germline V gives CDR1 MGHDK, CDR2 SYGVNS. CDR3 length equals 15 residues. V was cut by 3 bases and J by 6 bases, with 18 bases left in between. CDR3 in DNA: TGTGCCAGCAGTGAGTCCGGGACCGCCGCCCGCGAGCAGTACTTC. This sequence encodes CASSESGTAAREQYF.

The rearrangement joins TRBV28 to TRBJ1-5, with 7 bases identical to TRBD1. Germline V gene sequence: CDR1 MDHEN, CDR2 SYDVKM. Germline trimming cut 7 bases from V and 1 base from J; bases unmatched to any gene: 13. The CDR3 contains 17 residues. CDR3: CASTPPGGSLSNQPQHF. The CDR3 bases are TGTGCCAGCACACCCCCAGGGGGAAGCCTAAGCAATCAGCCCCAGCATTTT.

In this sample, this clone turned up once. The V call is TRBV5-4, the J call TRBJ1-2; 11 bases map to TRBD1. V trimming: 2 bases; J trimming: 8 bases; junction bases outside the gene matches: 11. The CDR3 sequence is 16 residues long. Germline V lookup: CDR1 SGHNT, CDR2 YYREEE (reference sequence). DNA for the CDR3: TGTGCCAGCAGCTTAAATTCCCGGGACAGGGGGTCGGGCTACACCTTC. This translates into CASSLNSRDRGSGYTF.

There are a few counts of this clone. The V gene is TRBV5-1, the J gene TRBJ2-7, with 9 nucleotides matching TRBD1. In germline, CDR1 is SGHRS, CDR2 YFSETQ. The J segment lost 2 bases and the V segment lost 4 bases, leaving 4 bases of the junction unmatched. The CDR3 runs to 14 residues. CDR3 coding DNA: TGCGCCAGCAGCCCCGGGACAGGGACCTACGAGCAGTACTTC. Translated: CASSPGTGTYEQYF.

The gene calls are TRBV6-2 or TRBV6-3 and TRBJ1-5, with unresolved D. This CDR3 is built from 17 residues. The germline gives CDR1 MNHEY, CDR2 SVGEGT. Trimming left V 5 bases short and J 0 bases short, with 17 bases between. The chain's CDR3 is CASSPYPDTYSNQPQHF. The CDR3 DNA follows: TGTGCCAGCAGTCCCTACCCTGACACTTATAGCAATCAGCCCCAGCATTTT.